These 5 T cell receptor beta chains were sequenced from one sample in a study of molecular identifiers for immune sequencing clone quantification. TCRdb reprocessed the PCR reads via MiXCR and lists one record per CDR3 protein. This sample yields 550,000 to 750,000 distinct CDR3 sequences, of which 15% to 20% are seen a single time; about 0.9% belongs to the top ten. Material: naive CD8+ T cells from blood, with Jurkat cell RNA spiked in. This sample's subset: FACS-sorted CD8+CD4-CCR7+CD45RA+ naive T cells. The receptor source for this set is a human donor in good health. Some libraries in this study had Jurkat cell RNA spiked in.

The rearrangement joins TRBV12-3 or TRBV12-4 to TRBJ1-1; D is uncertain. Trimming shortened V by 8 bases and J by 3 bases, and 10 bases separated the two germline ends. The CDR3 contains 12 residues. Written as DNA, the CDR3 is TGTGCCAGCGCGGTCGTCGACACTGAAGCTTTCTTT. Protein sequence: CASAVVDTEAFF.

The chain carries TRBV6-1 and TRBJ2-7; TRBD2 matches at 13 bases. Trimming at V came to 4 bases and at J to 3 bases, leaving 3 bases not matched to a gene. CDR1 and CDR2 from the germline V gene are MNHNS and SASEGT. There are 15 residues in the CDR3. CDR3 DNA: TGTGCCAGCAGTGTACTAGCGGGGGGGGGCTACGAGCAGTACTTC. Translated, it gives CASSVLAGGGYEQYF.

This clonotype was seen at least ten times. The gene calls are TRBV6-1 and TRBJ2-2; no definite D call. The CDR3 covers 15 residues. The V end lost 2 bases, the J end lost 3 bases, and 10 bases lay between the germline ends. Germline V CDR1 and CDR2: MNHNS, SASEGT. CDR3 in amino acids: CASSERAEYTGELFF. The CDR3 DNA sequence: TGTGCCAGCAGTGAACGGGCAGAGTACACCGGGGAGCTGTTTTTT.

Concerning this clonotype itself: A much more abundant neighbour one base away suggests this may be a read error. The chain joins TRBV7-9 to TRBJ1-1, with a possible D match to TRBD1 (5 bases). V lost 4 bases, J lost 3 bases, and 15 bases lay in between. There are 15 residues in the CDR3. Germline CDR1 SEHNR, CDR2 FQNEAQ (reference sequence). The CDR3 nucleotides are TGTGCCAGCAGCTCCTCTCCACGGGGGGACACTGAAGCTTTCTTT. It is translated as CASSSSPRGDTEAFF.

This clonotype was seen ten or more times. This chain uses TRBV14 with TRBJ1-1, with TRBD1 as a possible D gene (5 bases). Germline V lookup: CDR1 SGHDN, CDR2 FVKESK. The CDR3 is 13 amino acids. V dropped 4 bases and J dropped 7 bases, with 13 bases sitting between them. The CDR3 region is CASSPGGWREAFF. CDR3 DNA sequence: TGTGCCAGCAGCCCCGGGGGGTGGCGTGAAGCTTTCTTT.